The clone carrying this T cell receptor beta chain came up many times. V lost 9 bases and J 0 bases, leaving 14 bases between the germline ends. This CDR3 is built from 14 residues. The germline V gene has CDR1 LNHDA and CDR2 SQIVND (reference sequence). The data stem from a study of blood T cell repertoires in COVID-19. Methods used by the authors: Nucleated cell number was recorded as an estimate derived from reference gene primer amplification. Method: immunoSEQ multiplex PCR; TCRdb's copy keeps in-frame clones and lacks some. The V and J calls and the clone size are those of that table, but D and trimming were determined from the DNA. The data show approximately 240,000 clones, with roughly 84% seen just once and 5.1% held by the top ten.

Sequenced sample: peripheral blood. This chain connects TRBV19 to TRBJ1-1; no firm D call. This sequence was found in a woman aged 55-69 years who had recovered from COVID-19. The CDR3 nucleotides are TGTGCCAGCCAGATCGCCCCCTTGAACACTGAAGCTTTCTTT. The encoded protein is CASQIAPLNTEAFF.